The 14 T cell receptor beta chains in this list originate from one sample, sequenced in a study of shared clonotypes between healthy human individuals. Some clones are missing from TCRdb's copy, which holds only in-frame ones; the method was immunoSEQ multiplex PCR. The profile shows 740,000 or so clones, approximately 73% of them singletons. The sample was memory CD4+ T cells sorted from blood. Subset meaning: CD45RA-negative fraction. The receptors were sampled from a woman under 40 in good health.

The count of this clone is one. The chain carries TRBV5-1 and TRBJ2-7, with 8 bases identical to TRBD1. Trimming cost V 0 bases and J 3 bases; bases outside gene matches: 20. Germline-derived CDR1 and CDR2 are SGHRS and YFSETQ. The CDR3 consists of 20 residues. This CDR3 reads CASSLAGTGLLRSSSYEQYF. CDR3 coding DNA: TGCGCCAGCAGCTTGGCGGGGACAGGTTTGTTGCGGAGCAGTAGCTACGAGCAGTACTTC.

The rearrangement uses TRBV2 and TRBJ2-3, with 9 bases aligning to TRBD1. V lost 1 base, J lost 4 bases, and 9 bases stayed unmatched. The CDR3 sequence is 17 residues long. From germline, CDR1 is SNHLY and CDR2 FYNNEI. The CDR3 is CASSEGVWDRDADTQYF. For the CDR3, the DNA is TGTGCCAGCAGTGAAGGGGTGTGGGACAGGGACGCAGATACGCAGTATTTT.

The V gene is TRBV7-2, the J gene TRBJ1-4; the D is unclear. V shed 6 bases and J shed 8 bases, with 19 bases lying between them. This CDR3 contains 15 residues. Germline V gives CDR1 SGHTA, CDR2 FQGNSA. The CDR3 region is CASSSSSGHREKLFF. The CDR3 DNA sequence: TGTGCCAGCAGTTCATCATCCGGCCATAGGGAAAAACTGTTTTTT.

This clone was recorded a few times. The rearrangement uses TRBV1 and TRBJ2-1; the tabulated D call, TRBD2, remains unverified against the DNA. TRBV1 is deemed a pseudogene. The CDR3 contains 15 residues. CDR3 residues: CTSSQCACYNREQFF. For the CDR3, the DNA is TGCACCAGCAGCCAATGCGCATGCTATAACCGTGAGCAGTTCTTC.

As concerns this clone: This may be a read error, as it is one base from a much larger clone. The sample contains more than one DNA sequence encoding this CDR3. The V gene is TRBV7-8, the J gene TRBJ2-1; TRBD1 matches at 7 bases. Per the germline V gene, CDR1 is SGHVS and CDR2 is FQNEAQ. Germline trimming cut 5 bases from V and 4 bases from J; bases unmatched to any gene: 5. The CDR3 is 14 amino acids. The CDR3 sequence: CASSPRDSYNEQFF. DNA for the CDR3: TGTGCCAGCAGCCCCCGGGACAGTTACAATGAGCAGTTCTTC.

The rearrangement links TRBV19 to TRBJ2-2, with TRBD2 matching 9 bases. The CDR3 contains 15 residues. Germline V gives CDR1 LNHDA, CDR2 SQIVND (reference sequence). V shed 3 bases, J shed 3 bases, and the junction held 2 bases outside the gene matches. As DNA, the CDR3 is TGTGCCAGTAGTATTGTAGCGGGAGACACCGGGGAGCTGTTTTTT. Translation gives CASSIVAGDTGELFF.

Only a few counts were recorded for this clone. The genes are TRBV28 and TRBJ2-1, with TRBD1 matching 7 bases. The CDR3 contains 16 residues. Germline V gene sequence: CDR1 MDHEN, CDR2 SYDVKM. Trimming cost V 6 bases and J 4 bases; bases outside gene matches: 12. DNA of the CDR3: TGTGCCAGCAGACCCCAGACAGGGAAAGGGTACAATGAGCAGTTCTTC. This gives the protein CASRPQTGKGYNEQFF.

The J gene is TRBJ2-7, the V gene TRBV29-1; D is ambiguous. This CDR3 contains 13 residues. Germline V CDR1 and CDR2: SQVTM, ANQGSEA. Trimming shortened V by 6 bases and J by 2 bases, and 14 bases separated the two germline ends. The CDR3 is CSVVAEEPYEQYF. For the CDR3, the DNA is TGCAGCGTCGTAGCCGAAGAGCCCTACGAGCAGTACTTC.

The chain links TRBV4-2 to TRBJ2-3; 10 positions agree with TRBD2. The J segment lost 2 bases and the V segment lost 1 base, leaving 6 bases of the junction unmatched. Germline CDR1 LGHNA, CDR2 YNFKEQ. The CDR3 is made up of 17 amino acids. The CDR3 DNA follows: TGTGCCAGCAGCCAAGGAAGCGGGAGGGGGGTCACAGATACGCAGTATTTT. This encodes CASSQGSGRGVTDTQYF.

The chain combines TRBV19 with TRBJ1-2; TRBD1 might be the D (5 bases). The ends were cut back, 5 bases at V and 4 bases at J, with 11 bases in the middle. Germline lookup yields CDR1 LNHDA and CDR2 SQIVND (reference sequence). This CDR3 comprises 13 residues. CDR3 nucleotide sequence: TGTGCCAGTAGTCGGGGGACCTTCTATGGCTACACCTTC. Amino acids: CASSRGTFYGYTF.

V and J are TRBV14 and TRBJ2-7; 8 bases are a match to TRBD1. CDR3 length: 17 amino acids. The germline V gene has CDR1 SGHDN and CDR2 FVKESK. With 1 base clipped from V and 5 bases from J, the junction kept 13 bases outside the gene matches. CDR3 sequence: CASSQGFPRTGFHEQYF. Here the CDR3 DNA reads TGTGCCAGCAGCCAAGGTTTTCCGCGGACAGGGTTCCACGAGCAGTACTTC. Together with reference TRBV14 and TRBJ2-7, the CDR3 gives the full variable domain: EAGVTQFPSHSVIEKGQTVTLRCDPISGHDNLYWYRRVMGKEIKFLLHFVKESKQDESGMPNNRFLAERTGGTYSTLKVQPAELEDSGVYFCASSQGFPRTGFHEQYFGPGTRLTVT.

This clone was seen a single time. In DNA form, the CDR3 reads TGCGCCAGCAGCCGGCCCGGGACAGGGCCGGGGAGAAAAGAAAAACTGTTTTTT. Translated, it gives CASSRPGTGPGRKEKLFF. The chain employs TRBV4-1 and TRBJ1-4, with 9 positions matching TRBD1. With 4 bases clipped from V and 8 bases from J, the junction kept 17 bases outside the gene matches. CDR3 length: 18 residues. Germline lookup yields CDR1 MGHRA and CDR2 YSYEKL.

The table lists this clone with a count of one. This chain connects TRBV28 to TRBJ2-7; 10 nucleotides line up with TRBD2. CDR3 size: 16 residues. The germline V gene has CDR1 MDHEN and CDR2 SYDVKM. V was pared by 3 bases and J by 2 bases, with 7 bases of the junction left unmatched. The chain's CDR3 is CASSFVAGGRPYEQYF. CDR3 coding DNA: TGTGCCAGCAGTTTTGTAGCGGGAGGACGCCCCTACGAGCAGTACTTC.

The genes are TRBV2 and TRBJ2-7; 9 nucleotides match TRBD2. The CDR3 loop spans 17 amino acids. CDR1 and CDR2 (germline): SNHLY, FYNNEI. Unmatched junction bases numbered 7, after V lost 1 base and J lost 0 bases. The CDR3 loop is CASSEVLTSGRSYEQYF. The DNA for the CDR3 is TGTGCCAGCAGTGAAGTATTGACTAGCGGACGCTCCTACGAGCAGTACTTC.